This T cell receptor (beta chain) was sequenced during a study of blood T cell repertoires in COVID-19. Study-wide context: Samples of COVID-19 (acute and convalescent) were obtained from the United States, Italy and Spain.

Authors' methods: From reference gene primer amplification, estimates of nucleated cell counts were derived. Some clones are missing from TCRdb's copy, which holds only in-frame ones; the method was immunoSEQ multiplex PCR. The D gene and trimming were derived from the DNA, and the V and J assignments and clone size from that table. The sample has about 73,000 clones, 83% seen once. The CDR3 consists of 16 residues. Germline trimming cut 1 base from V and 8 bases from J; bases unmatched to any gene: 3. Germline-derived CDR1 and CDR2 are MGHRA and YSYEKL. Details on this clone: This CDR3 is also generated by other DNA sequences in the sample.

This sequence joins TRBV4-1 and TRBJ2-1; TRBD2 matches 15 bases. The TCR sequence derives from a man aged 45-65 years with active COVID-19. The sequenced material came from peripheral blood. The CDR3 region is CASSQAGLAGGDEQFF. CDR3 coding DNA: TGCGCCAGCAGCCAAGCCGGACTAGCGGGGGGGGATGAGCAGTTCTTC.